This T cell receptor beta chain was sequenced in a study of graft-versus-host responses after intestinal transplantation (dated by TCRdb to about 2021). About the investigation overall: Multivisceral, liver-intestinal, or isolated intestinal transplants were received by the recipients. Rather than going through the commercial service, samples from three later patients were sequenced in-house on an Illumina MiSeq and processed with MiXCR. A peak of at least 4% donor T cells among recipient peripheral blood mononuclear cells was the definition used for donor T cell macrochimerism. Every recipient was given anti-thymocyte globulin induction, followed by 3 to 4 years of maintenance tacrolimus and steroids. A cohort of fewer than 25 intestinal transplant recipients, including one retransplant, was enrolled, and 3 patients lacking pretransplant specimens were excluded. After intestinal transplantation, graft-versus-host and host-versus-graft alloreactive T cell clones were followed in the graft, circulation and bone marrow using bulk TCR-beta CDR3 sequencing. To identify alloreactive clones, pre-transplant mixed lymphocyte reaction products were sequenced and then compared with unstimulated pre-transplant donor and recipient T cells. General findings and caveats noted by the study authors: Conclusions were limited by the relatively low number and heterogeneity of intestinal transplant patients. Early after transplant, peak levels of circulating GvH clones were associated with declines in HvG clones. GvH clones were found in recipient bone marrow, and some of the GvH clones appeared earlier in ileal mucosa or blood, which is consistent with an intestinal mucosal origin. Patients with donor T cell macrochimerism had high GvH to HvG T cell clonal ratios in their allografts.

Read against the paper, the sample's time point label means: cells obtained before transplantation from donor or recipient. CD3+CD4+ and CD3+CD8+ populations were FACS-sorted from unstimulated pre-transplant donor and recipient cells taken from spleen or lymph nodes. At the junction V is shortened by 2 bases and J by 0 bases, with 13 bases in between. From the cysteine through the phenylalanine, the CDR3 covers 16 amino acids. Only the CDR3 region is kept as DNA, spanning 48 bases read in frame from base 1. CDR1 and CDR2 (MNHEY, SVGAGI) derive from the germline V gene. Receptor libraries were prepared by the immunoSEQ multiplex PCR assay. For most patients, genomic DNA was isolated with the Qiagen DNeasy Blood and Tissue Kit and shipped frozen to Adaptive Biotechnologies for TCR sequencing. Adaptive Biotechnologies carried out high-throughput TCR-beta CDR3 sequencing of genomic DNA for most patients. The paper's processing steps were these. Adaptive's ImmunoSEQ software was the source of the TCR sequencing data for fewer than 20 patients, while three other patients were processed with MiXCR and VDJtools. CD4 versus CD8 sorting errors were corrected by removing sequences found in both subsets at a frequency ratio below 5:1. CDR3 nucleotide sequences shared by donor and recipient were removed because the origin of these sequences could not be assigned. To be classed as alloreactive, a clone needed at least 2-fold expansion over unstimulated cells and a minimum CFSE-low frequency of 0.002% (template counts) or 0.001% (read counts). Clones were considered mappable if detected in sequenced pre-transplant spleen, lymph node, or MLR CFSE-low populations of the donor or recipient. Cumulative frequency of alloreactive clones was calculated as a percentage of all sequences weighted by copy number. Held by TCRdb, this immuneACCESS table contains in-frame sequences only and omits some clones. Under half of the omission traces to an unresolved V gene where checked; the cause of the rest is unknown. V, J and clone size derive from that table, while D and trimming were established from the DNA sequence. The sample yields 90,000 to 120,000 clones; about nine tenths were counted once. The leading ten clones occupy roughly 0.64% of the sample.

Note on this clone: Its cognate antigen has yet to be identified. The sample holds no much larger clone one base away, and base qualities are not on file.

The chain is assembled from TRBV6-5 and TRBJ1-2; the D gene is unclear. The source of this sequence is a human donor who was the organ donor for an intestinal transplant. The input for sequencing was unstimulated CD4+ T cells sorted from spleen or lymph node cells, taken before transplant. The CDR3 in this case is CASSYDSRATNYGYTF. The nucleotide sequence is TGTGCCAGCAGTTACGATTCCCGGGCCACTAACTATGGCTACACCTTC.